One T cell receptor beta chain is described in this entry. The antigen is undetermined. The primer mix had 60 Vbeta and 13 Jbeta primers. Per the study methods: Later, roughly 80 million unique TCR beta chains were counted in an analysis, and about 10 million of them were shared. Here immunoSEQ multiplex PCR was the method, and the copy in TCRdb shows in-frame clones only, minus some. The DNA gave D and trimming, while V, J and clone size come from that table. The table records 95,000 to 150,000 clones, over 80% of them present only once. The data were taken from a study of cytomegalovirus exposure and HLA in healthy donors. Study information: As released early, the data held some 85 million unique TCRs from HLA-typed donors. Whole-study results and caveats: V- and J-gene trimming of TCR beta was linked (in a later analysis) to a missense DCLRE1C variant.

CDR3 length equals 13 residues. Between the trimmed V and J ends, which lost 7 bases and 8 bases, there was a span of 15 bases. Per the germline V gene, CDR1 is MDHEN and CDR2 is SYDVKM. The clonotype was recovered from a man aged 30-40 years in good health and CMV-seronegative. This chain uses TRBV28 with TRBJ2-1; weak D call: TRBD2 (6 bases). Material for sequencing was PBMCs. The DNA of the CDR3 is TGTGCCAGCACAAACATGGGAGGCCATGAGCAGTTCTTC. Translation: CASTNMGGHEQFF.